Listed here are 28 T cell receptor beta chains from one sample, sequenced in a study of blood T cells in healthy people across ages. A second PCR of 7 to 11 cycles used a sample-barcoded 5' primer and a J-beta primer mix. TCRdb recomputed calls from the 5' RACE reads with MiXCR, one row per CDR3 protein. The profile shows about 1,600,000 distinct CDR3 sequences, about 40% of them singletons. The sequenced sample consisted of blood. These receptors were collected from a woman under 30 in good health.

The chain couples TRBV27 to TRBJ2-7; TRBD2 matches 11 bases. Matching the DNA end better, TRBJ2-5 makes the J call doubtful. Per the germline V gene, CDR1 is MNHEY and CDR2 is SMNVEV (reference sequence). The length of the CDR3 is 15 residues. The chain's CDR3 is CASSIAGGPTETQYF. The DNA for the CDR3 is TGTGCCAGCAGTATAGCGGGGGGGCCTACGGAGACCCAGTACTTC.

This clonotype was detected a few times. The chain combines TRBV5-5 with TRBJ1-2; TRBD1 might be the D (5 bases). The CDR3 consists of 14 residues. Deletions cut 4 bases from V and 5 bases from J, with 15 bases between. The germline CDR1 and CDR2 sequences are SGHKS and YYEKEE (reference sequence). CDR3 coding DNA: TGTGCCAGCAGCCTAAATGCAGGGTTATATGGCTACACCTTC. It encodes CASSLNAGLYGYTF.

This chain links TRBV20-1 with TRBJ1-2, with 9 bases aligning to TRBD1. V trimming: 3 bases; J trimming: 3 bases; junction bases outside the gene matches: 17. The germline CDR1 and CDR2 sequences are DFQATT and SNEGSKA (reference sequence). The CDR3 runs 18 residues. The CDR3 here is CSASPGTYRDRDDYGYTF. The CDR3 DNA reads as TGCAGTGCTAGTCCAGGGACCTACCGGGACAGGGACGACTATGGCTACACCTTC.

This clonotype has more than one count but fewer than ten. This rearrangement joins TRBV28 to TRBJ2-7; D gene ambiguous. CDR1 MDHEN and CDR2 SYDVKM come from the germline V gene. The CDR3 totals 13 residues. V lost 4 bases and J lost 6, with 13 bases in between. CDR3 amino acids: CASSYVGPGEQYF. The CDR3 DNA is TGTGCCAGCAGTTATGTCGGACCGGGCGAGCAGTACTTC.

CDR3 nucleotide sequence: TGTGCCAGCAGCCAGGTCGCAGCGGGTTTATCTGGAAACACCATATATTTT. Translating it yields CASSQVAAGLSGNTIYF. The chain uses TRBV7-9 and TRBJ1-3; D call uncertain. V was cut by 5 bases and J by 1 base, with 18 bases left in between. The germline V gene encodes CDR1 SEHNR and CDR2 FQNEAQ (reference sequence). The CDR3 length is 17 residues.

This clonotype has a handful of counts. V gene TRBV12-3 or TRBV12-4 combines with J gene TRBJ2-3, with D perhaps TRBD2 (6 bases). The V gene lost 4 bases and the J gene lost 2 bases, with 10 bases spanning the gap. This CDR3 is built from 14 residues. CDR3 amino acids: CASSWGEPTDTQYF. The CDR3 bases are TGTGCCAGCAGTTGGGGGGAACCCACAGATACGCAGTATTTT.

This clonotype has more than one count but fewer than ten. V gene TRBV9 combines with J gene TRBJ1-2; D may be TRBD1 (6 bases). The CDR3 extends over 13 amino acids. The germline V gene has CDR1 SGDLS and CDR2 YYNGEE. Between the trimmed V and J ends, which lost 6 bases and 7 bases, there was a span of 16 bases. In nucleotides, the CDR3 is TGTGCCAGCACCCCTTGGGGGGCCGGTGGCTACACCTTC. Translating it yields CASTPWGAGGYTF.

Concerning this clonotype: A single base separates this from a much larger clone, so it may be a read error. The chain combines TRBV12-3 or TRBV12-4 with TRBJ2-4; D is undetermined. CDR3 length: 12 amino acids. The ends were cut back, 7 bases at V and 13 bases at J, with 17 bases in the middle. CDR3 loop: CASTMGNNEQYF. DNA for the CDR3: TGTGCCAGCACCATGGGAAATAATGAGCAGTACTTC.

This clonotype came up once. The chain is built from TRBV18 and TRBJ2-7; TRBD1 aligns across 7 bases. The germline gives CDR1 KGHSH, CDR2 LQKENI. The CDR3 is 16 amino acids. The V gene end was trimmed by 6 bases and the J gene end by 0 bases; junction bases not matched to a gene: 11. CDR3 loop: CASSLNPGQSSYEQYF. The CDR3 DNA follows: TGTGCCAGCTCTCTCAACCCGGGACAGAGCTCCTACGAGCAGTACTTC.

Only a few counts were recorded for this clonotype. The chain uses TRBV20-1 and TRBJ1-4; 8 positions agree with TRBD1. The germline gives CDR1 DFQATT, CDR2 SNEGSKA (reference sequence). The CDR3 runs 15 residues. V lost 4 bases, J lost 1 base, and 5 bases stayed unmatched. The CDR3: CSAMDRVGTNEKLFF. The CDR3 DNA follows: TGCAGTGCTATGGACAGGGTTGGAACTAATGAAAAACTGTTTTTT.

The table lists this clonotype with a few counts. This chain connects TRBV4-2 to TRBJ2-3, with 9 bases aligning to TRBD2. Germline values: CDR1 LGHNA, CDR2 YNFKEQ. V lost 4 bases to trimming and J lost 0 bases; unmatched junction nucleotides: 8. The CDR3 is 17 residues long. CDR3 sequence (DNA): TGTGCCAGCAGCCCCGGGACTAGCTCCCAAAGCACAGATACGCAGTATTTT. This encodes CASSPGTSSQSTDTQYF.

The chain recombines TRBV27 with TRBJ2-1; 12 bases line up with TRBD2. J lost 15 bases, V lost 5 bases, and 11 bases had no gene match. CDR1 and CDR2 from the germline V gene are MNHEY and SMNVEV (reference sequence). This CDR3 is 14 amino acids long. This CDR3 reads CASSASGTSGYGFF. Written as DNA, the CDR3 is TGTGCCAGCAGTGCATCCGGGACTAGCGGGTATGGGTTCTTC.

CDR3 sequence (DNA): TGCGCCAGCAGCACGAATACAGGGCCCGGGGAGACCCAGTACTTC. It encodes CASSTNTGPGETQYF. The V call is TRBV5-1, the J call TRBJ2-5; a weak D match, TRBD1 (6 bases). Germline lookup yields CDR1 SGHRS and CDR2 YFSETQ. The V end lost 4 bases, the J end lost 5 bases, and 18 bases lay between the germline ends. This CDR3 is built from 15 residues.

This CDR3 reads CASSLEQGAPGGQFF. The CDR3, as DNA: TGTGCCAGCAGCTTAGAACAGGGGGCGCCGGGAGGGCAGTTCTTC. J is TRBJ2-1 and V is TRBV7-9; 9 bases align to TRBD1. The CDR3 has 15 amino acids. J was trimmed by 12 bases and V by 1 base; bases with no gene match: 10. From germline, CDR1 is SEHNR and CDR2 FQNEAQ (reference sequence).

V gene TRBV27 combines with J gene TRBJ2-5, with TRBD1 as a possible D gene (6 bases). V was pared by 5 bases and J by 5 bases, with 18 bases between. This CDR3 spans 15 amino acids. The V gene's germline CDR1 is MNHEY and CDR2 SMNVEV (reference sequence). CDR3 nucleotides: TGTGCCAGCAGTGCCACAACAGGGTTACGGGAGACCCAGTACTTC. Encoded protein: CASSATTGLRETQYF.

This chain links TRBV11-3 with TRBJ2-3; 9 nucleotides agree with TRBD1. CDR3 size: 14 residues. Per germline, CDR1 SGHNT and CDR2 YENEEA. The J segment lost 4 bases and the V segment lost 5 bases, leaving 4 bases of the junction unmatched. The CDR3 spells CASSATGGADTQYF. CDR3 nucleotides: TGTGCCAGCAGCGCGACAGGGGGGGCAGATACGCAGTATTTT.

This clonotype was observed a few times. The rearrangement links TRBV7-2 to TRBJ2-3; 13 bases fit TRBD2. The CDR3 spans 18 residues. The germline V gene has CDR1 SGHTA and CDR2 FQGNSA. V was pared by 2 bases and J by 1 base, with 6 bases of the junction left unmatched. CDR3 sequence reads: CASSLLSGLAGGTDTQYF. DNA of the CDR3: TGTGCCAGCAGCTTACTATCCGGACTAGCGGGAGGCACAGATACGCAGTATTTT.

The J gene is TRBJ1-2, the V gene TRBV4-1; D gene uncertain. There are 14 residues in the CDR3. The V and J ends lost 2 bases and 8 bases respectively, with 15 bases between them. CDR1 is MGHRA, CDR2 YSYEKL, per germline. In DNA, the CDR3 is TGCGCCAGCAGCCAACGGAGATCGACACAGGGCTACACCTTC. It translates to CASSQRRSTQGYTF.

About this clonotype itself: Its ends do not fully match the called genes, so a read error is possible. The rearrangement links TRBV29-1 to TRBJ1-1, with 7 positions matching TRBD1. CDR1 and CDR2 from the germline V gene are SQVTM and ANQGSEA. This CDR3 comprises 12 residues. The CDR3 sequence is CSVRTGDTEVFF. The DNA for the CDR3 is TGCAGCGTCCGTACAGGGGACACTGAAGTTTTCTTT. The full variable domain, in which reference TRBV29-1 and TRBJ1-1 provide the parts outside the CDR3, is SAVISQKPSRDICQRGTSLTIQCQVDSQVTMMFWYRQQPGQSLTLIATANQGSEATYESGFVIDKFPISRPNLTFSTLTVSNMSPEDSSIYLCSVRTGDTEVFFGQGTRLTVV.

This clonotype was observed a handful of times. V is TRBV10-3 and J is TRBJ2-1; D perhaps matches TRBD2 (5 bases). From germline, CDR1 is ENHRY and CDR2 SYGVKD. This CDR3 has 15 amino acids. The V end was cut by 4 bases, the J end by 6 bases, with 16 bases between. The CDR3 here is CAISADSRVINEQFF. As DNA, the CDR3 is TGTGCCATCAGTGCGGACTCCCGTGTGATCAATGAGCAGTTCTTC.

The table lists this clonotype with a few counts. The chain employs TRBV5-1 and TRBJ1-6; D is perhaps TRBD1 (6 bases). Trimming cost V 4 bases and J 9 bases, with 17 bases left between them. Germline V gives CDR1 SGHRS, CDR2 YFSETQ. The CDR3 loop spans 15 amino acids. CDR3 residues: CASSPQAGEGSPLHF. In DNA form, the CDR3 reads TGCGCCAGCAGCCCGCAAGCAGGGGAAGGTTCACCCCTCCACTTT.

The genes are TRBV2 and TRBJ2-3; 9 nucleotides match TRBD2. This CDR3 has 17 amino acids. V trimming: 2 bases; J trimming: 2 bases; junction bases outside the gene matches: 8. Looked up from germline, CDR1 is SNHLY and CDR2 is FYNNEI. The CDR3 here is CASSERGAGGLTDTQYF. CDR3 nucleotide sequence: TGTGCCAGCAGTGAAAGGGGAGCGGGGGGCCTCACAGATACGCAGTATTTT.

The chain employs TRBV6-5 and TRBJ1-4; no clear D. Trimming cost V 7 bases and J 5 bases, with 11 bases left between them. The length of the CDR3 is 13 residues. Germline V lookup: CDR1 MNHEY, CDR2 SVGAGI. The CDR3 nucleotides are TGTGCCAGCACCGCTGTCGTGAATGAAAAACTGTTTTTT. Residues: CASTAVVNEKLFF.

DNA of the CDR3: TGTGCCAGCAGTGAATGGACTAACTATGGCTACACCTTC. It translates to CASSEWTNYGYTF. This chain joins TRBV6-1 and TRBJ1-2; D is ambiguous. Trimming took off 2 bases at V and 0 bases at J, with 4 bases between the two ends. The germline gives CDR1 MNHNS, CDR2 SASEGT. CDR3 length: 13 amino acids.

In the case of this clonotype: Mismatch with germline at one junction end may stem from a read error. Written as DNA, the CDR3 is TGTGCCTCCAGCAGAGACCCTCGCTGGGGTGATGAGCAGTTCTTC. Protein sequence: CASSRDPRWGDEQFF. The chain recombines TRBV15 with TRBJ2-1, with no clear D. CDR3 length: 15 residues. Germline V CDR1 and CDR2: LNHNV, YYDKDF (reference sequence).

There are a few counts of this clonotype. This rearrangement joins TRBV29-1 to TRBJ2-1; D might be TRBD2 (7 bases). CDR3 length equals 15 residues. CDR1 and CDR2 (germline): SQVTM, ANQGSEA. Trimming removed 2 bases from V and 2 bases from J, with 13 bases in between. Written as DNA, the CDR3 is TGCAGCGTTGAAAGTACGCGGGGGCCCTACAATGAGCAGTTCTTC. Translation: CSVESTRGPYNEQFF.

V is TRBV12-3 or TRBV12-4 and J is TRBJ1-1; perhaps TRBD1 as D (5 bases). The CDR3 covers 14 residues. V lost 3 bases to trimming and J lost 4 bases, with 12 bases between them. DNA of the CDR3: TGTGCCAGCAGTTTGGGGGAAGGAGTCACTGAAGCTTTCTTT. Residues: CASSLGEGVTEAFF.

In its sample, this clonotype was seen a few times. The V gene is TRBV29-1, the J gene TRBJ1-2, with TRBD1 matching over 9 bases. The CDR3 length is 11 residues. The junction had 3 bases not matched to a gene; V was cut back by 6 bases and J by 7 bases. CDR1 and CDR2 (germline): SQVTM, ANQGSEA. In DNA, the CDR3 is TGCAGCGTCACAGGGGGCGGTGGCTACACCTTC. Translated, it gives CSVTGGGGYTF.